This is a list of T cell receptor beta chains from one sample in a study of cytomegalovirus exposure and HLA in healthy donors. Using immunoSEQ multiplex PCR, the repertoire was profiled, and TCRdb retains in-frame clones only, with some absent. Counted here are 150,000 or so clones, around 84% occurring once; the ten biggest clones make up around 6%. Sequencing was performed on PBMCs. The receptor set was obtained from a woman aged 35 to 49 in good health and CMV-seropositive. CDR3s include the opening cysteine and the closing phenylalanine or tryptophan. Each record gives: clone size, D gene, J gene, V gene, CDR3 DNA, CDR3 protein. D genes are given only for firm matches. Size values are once, few and many counts, or a class for expanded clones, and some rows have none.

size: -; D: TRBD2; J: TRBJ2-1; V: TRBV5-1; DNA: TGCGCCAGCAGCTTAAAGCTAGCGGGGGACAATGAGCAGTTCTTC; CDR3: CASSLKLAGDNEQFF
size: -; D: TRBD1; J: TRBJ1-5; V: TRBV15; DNA: TGTGCCACCGAACGGACAGGGTCAAATCAGCCCCAGCATTTT; CDR3: CATERTGSNQPQHF
size: -; D: TRBD2; J: TRBJ2-3; V: TRBV29-1; DNA: TGCAGCGGCCAGGACGGGGGGGATACGCAGTATTTT; CDR3: CSGQDGGDTQYF
size: -; D: -; J: TRBJ2-2; V: TRBV6-5; DNA: TGTGCCAGCAGTTACTGGAGGACAGGGAGGGACGGGGAGCTGTTTTTT; CDR3: CASSYWRTGRDGELFF
size: -; D: -; J: TRBJ2-2; V: TRBV5-6; DNA: TGTGCCAGCTTTCTTATTGACAGGGAGGCCGGGGAGCTGTTTTTT; CDR3: CASFLIDREAGELFF
size: -; D: TRBD1; J: TRBJ1-4; V: TRBV5-8; DNA: TGTGCCAGCAGTTATCCCGGGACAGAAGACGAAAAACTGTTTTTT; CDR3: CASSYPGTEDEKLFF
size: -; D: -; J: TRBJ2-6; V: TRBV10-3; DNA: TGTGCCACCCTGGCGGCTGGGGCCAACGTCCTGACTTTC; CDR3: CATLAAGANVLTF
size: -; D: TRBD2; J: TRBJ2-1; V: TRBV28; DNA: TGTGCCAGCACCGCCCCCGGACTAGTCAGAGAGCAGTTCTTC; CDR3: CASTAPGLVREQFF
size: -; D: TRBD2; J: TRBJ2-1; V: TRBV11-2; DNA: TGTGCCAGCAGCTTATATGCGGGAGGACCCAATGAGCAGTTCTTC; CDR3: CASSLYAGGPNEQFF
size: once; D: TRBD2; J: TRBJ2-3; V: TRBV18; DNA: TGTGCCAGCTCACCACCACGAGTGGCGGGAGCTGGCACAGATACGCAGTATTTT; CDR3: CASSPPRVAGAGTDTQYF
size: -; D: -; J: TRBJ1-2; V: TRBV6-5; DNA: TGTGCCAGCCTACCTACTCCCCAGGGGAACTATGGCTACACCTTC; CDR3: CASLPTPQGNYGYTF
size: -; D: TRBD2; J: TRBJ2-7; V: TRBV28; DNA: TGTGCCAGCGGACTAGAATCCTACGAGCAGTACTTC; CDR3: CASGLESYEQYF
size: -; D: TRBD1; J: TRBJ2-3; V: TRBV7-3; DNA: TGTGCCAGCAGCTCACCAACCGGGACAGGGGGAGATACGCAGTATTTT; CDR3: CASSSPTGTGGDTQYF
size: -; D: -; J: TRBJ2-7; V: TRBV6-6; DNA: TGTGCCAGCAGTTACGGGGCTTCCTACGAGCAGTACTTC; CDR3: CASSYGASYEQYF
size: -; D: -; J: TRBJ2-1; V: TRBV4-1; DNA: TGCGCCAGCAGCCAAGCAGGGAATGAGCAGTTCTTC; CDR3: CASSQAGNEQFF
size: -; D: TRBD1; J: TRBJ1-2; V: TRBV5-5; DNA: TGTGCCAGCAGCTTAACAGGGGGCGGCTACACCTTC; CDR3: CASSLTGGGYTF
size: -; D: -; J: TRBJ1-3; V: TRBV19; DNA: TGTGCCAGTAACCAACTCCCCAAGAGCTCTGGAAACACCATATATTTT; CDR3: CASNQLPKSSGNTIYF
size: -; D: TRBD1; J: TRBJ2-7; V: TRBV7-6; DNA: TGTGCCAGCAGCTTAGCTCAGGGGGCTTCCGAGCAGTACTTC; CDR3: CASSLAQGASEQYF
size: once; D: -; J: TRBJ2-7; V: TRBV21-1; DNA: TGTGCCAGCAGCAATCTTCCGCGGGAGGTTTCCTACGAGCAGTACTTC; CDR3: CASSNLPREVSYEQYF
size: -; D: TRBD1; J: TRBJ2-3; V: TRBV19; DNA: TGTGCCACCCTGGACGTCAGGGGGCGGACAGATACGCAGTATTTT; CDR3: CATLDVRGRTDTQYF
size: -; D: TRBD2; J: TRBJ2-7; V: TRBV10-3; DNA: TGTGCCATCAGTGTTGGGCTAGCGGGGGCGATGAGCTCCTACGAGCAGTACTTC; CDR3: CAISVGLAGAMSSYEQYF
size: -; D: -; J: TRBJ2-3; V: TRBV27; DNA: TGTGCCAGCAGACTGCGTTCTCGTTCTAGCACAGATACGCAGTATTTT; CDR3: CASRLRSRSSTDTQYF
size: few; D: -; J: TRBJ2-7; V: TRBV27; DNA: TGTGCCAGCAGTTTATGGGGGGGCGACCTCTACGAGCAGTACTTC; CDR3: CASSLWGGDLYEQYF